One and the same sample provided the 2 T cell receptor beta chains below, sequenced in a study of T cell repertoires in cytomegalovirus infection (dated by TCRdb to about 2019). Sequencer: Illumina HiSeq 1500. TCRdb took the public reads, trimmed them with fastp at Q25, ran MiXCR for clone calling and kept in-frame beta chains. Duplicate CDR3 protein sequences are folded into a single record with the most common DNA and genes. This sample gives 300,000 to 400,000 distinct CDR3 sequences in total; roughly 9.5% of them show up just once. The leading ten clones occupy 3.5% to 4.5% of the sample. Sequencing used PBMCs. The receptors were gathered from a human donor in good health (CMV status not recorded). Some clones in this sample may be carry-over from other donors' samples.

This clonotype was counted at least ten times. This rearrangement joins TRBV7-2 to TRBJ2-2, with D possibly matching TRBD1 (5 bases). CDR3 length: 13 residues. With 3 bases removed from V and 8 bases from J, the gap between germline ends came to 10 bases. The V gene's germline CDR1 is SGHTA and CDR2 FQGNSA. The CDR3 spells CASSFDSAGELFF. CDR3 nucleotide sequence: TGTGCCAGCAGCTTCGACAGTGCAGGGGAGCTGTTTTTT.

This clonotype was seen many times. The chain employs TRBV7-3 and TRBJ2-2; TRBD2 matches 15 bases. Losses at the gene ends were 5 bases for V and 7 bases for J; bases not matched to a gene: 8. CDR3 length equals 17 residues. From germline, CDR1 is SGHTA and CDR2 FQGTGA. CDR3: CASSPRTSGGAHGELFF. The CDR3 DNA reads TGTGCCAGCAGCCCCCGGACTAGCGGGGGGGCCCACGGGGAGCTGTTTTTT. Looking up the rest from reference TRBV7-3 and TRBJ2-2 gives the full variable domain: GAGVSQTPSNKVTEKGKYVELRCDPISGHTALYWYRQSLGQGPEFLIYFQGTGAADDSGLPNDRFFAVRPEGSVSTLKIQRTERGDSAVYLCASSPRTSGGAHGELFFGEGSRLTVL.